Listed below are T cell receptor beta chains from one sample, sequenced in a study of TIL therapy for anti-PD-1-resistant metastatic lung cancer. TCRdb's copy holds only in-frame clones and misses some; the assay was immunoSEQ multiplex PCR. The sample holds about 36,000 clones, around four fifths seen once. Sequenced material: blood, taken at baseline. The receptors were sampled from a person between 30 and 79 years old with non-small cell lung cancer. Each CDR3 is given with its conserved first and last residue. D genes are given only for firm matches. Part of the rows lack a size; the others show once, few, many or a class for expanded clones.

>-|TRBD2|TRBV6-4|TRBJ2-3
CASSEAGGRDTQYF
TGTGCCAGCAGTGAGGCGGGAGGGCGAGATACGCAGTATTTT
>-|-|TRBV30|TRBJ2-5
CAWSVRQLGTQYF
TGTGCCTGGAGTGTGCGGCAGCTCGGGACCCAGTACTTC
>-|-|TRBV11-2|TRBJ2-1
CASSLRWQEHEQFF
TGTGCCAGCAGCTTAAGGTGGCAGGAGCATGAGCAGTTCTTC
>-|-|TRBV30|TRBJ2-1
CAWSGLVGDEQFF
TGTGCCTGGAGTGGATTAGTGGGCGATGAGCAGTTCTTC
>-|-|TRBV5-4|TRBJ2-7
CASSPGLRLNSYEQYF
TGTGCCAGCAGCCCGGGTCTGAGGCTAAACTCCTACGAGCAGTACTTC
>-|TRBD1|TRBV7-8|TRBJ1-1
CASSLNRGGTEAFF
TGTGCCAGCAGCTTAAACAGGGGTGGAACTGAAGCTTTCTTT
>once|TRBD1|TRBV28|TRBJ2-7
CASSLATTGGFYEQYF
TGTGCCAGCAGTTTAGCCACGACAGGGGGCTTTTACGAGCAGTACTTC
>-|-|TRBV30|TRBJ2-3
CAWSFWAFTDTQYF
TGTGCCTGGAGTTTTTGGGCGTTCACAGATACGCAGTATTTT
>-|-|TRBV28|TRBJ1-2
CASRRTGGFGYTF
TGTGCCAGCAGACGTACGGGGGGGTTTGGCTACACCTTC
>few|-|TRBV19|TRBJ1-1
CASSIVDSPVTEAFF
TGTGCCAGTAGTATAGTGGACAGCCCTGTCACTGAAGCTTTCTTT
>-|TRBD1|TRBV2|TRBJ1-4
CASTRGQANEKLFF
TGTGCCAGCACCAGGGGGCAGGCTAATGAAAAACTGTTTTTT
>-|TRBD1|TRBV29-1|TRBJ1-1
CSARGGRTEAFF
TGCAGCGCCAGGGGGGGTCGCACTGAAGCTTTCTTT
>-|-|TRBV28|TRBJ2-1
CASSWNGPQWGEQFF
TGTGCCAGCAGCTGGAATGGTCCTCAGTGGGGAGAGCAGTTCTTC
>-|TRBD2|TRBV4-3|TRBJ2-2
CASSQVSSGLAGVWELFF
TGCGCCAGCAGCCAAGTGAGTTCCGGACTAGCGGGAGTGTGGGAGCTGTTTTTT
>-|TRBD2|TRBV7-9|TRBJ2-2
CASSTPAGGNTGELFF
TGTGCCAGCAGCACCCCAGCGGGAGGGAACACCGGGGAGCTGTTTTTT
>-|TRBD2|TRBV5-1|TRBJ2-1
CASSPTTSPYNEQFF
TGCGCCAGCAGCCCCACGACTAGCCCCTACAATGAGCAGTTCTTC
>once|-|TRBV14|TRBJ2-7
CASSPSGAWAHEQYF
TGTGCCAGCAGCCCCTCCGGGGCCTGGGCCCACGAGCAGTACTTC
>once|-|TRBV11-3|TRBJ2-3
CASSLYGHYTQYF
TGTGCCAGCAGCTTATACGGCCATTATACGCAGTATTTT
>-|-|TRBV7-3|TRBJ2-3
CASSHGTDTQYF
TGTGCCAGCAGCCACGGCACAGATACGCAGTATTTT
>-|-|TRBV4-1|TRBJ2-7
CASSHKQVASVYEQYF
TGCGCCAGCAGCCATAAGCAGGTAGCGTCGGTCTACGAGCAGTACTTC
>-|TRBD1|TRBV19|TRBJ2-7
CASSMDRGLRYEQYF
TGTGCCAGTAGTATGGACAGGGGGCTTCGCTACGAGCAGTACTTC
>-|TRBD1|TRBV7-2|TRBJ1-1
CASSPGGQGLNTEAFF
TGTGCCAGCAGCCCAGGGGGACAGGGACTGAACACTGAAGCTTTCTTT
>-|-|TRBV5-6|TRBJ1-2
CASSLAVSNYGYTF
TGTGCCAGCAGCTTGGCGGTATCCAACTATGGCTACACCTTC
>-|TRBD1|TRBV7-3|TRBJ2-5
CASSLTRDSQETQYF
TGTGCCAGCAGCTTAACACGGGACAGTCAAGAGACCCAGTACTTC
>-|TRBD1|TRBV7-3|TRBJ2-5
CASSLTAGQGSETQYF
TGTGCCAGCAGCTTAACAGCGGGACAGGGATCTGAGACCCAGTACTTC
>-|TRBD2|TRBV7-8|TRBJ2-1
CASCQTSGRANEQFF
TGTGCCAGCTGCCAGACTAGCGGGAGGGCCAATGAGCAGTTCTTC